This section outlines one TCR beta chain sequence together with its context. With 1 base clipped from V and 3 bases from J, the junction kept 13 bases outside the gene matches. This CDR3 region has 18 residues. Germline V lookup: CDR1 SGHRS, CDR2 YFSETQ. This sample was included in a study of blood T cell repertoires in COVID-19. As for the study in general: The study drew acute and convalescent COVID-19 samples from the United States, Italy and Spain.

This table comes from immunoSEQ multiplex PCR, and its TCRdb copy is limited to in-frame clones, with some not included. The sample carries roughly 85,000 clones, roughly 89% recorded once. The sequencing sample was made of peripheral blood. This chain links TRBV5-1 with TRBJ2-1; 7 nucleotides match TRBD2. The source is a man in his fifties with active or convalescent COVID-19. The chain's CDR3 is CASSLFYGTTPDYNEQFF. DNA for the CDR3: TGCGCCAGCAGCTTGTTTTATGGGACTACACCAGACTACAATGAGCAGTTCTTC.